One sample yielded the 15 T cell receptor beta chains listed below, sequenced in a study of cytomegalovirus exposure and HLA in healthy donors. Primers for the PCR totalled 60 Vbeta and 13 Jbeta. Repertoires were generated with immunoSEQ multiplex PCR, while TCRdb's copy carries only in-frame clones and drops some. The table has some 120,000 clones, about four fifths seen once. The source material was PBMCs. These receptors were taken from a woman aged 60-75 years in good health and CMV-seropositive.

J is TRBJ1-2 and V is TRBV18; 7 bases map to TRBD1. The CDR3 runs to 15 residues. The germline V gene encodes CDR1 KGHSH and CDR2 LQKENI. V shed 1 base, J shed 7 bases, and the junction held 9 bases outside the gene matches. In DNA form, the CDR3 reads TGTGCCAGCTCACCACAAGACAGGGATCTGGGTGGCTACACCTTC. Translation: CASSPQDRDLGGYTF.

The CDR3 here is CSVFVGGDQPQHF. As DNA, the CDR3 is TGCAGCGTTTTTGTAGGCGGAGATCAGCCCCAGCATTTT. The chain recombines TRBV29-1 with TRBJ1-5; D unresolved. Germline V gene lookup returns CDR1 SQVTM and CDR2 ANQGSEA. Deletions cut 5 bases from V and 5 bases from J, with 13 bases between. This CDR3 has 13 amino acids.

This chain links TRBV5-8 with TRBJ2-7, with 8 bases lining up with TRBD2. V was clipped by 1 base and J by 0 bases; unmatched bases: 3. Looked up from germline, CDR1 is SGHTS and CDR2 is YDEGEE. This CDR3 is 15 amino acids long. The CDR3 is CASSLFSGASYEQYF. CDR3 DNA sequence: TGTGCCAGCAGCTTGTTTAGCGGGGCCTCCTACGAGCAGTACTTC.

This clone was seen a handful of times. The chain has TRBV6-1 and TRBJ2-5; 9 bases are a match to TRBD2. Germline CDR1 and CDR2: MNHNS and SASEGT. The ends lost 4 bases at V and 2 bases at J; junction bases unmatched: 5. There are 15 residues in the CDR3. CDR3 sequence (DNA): TGTGCCAGCAGTGGCCAGACTAGCGGACAAGAGACCCAGTACTTC. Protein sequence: CASSGQTSGQETQYF.

In DNA form, the CDR3 reads TGCGCCAGCAGCTGGGCCCCATTGACAGAGAACTCCTACGAGCAGTACTTC. Translated: CASSWAPLTENSYEQYF. V gene TRBV5-1 combines with J gene TRBJ2-5, with a tentative D call TRBD1 (5 bases). The J call could be wrong; TRBJ2-7 is a better fit for the DNA end. There are 17 residues in the CDR3. From germline, CDR1 is SGHRS and CDR2 YFSETQ.

CDR3 sequence (DNA): TGCGCCAGCAGCTTGGCCGAGGTGTCGGCCACTGAAGCTTTCTTT. Its translation is CASSLAEVSATEAFF. This chain joins TRBV5-1 and TRBJ1-1, with no clear D. Trimming pared 0 bases from V and 4 bases from J, leaving 13 bases between. There are 15 residues in the CDR3. Germline lookup yields CDR1 SGHRS and CDR2 YFSETQ.

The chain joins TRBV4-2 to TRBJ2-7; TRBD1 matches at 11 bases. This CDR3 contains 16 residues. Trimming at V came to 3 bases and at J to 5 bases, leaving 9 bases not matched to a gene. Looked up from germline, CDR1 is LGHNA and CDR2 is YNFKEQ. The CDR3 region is CASSQAPGQGVDEQYF. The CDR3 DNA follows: TGTGCCAGCAGCCAGGCACCGGGACAGGGGGTCGACGAGCAGTACTTC.

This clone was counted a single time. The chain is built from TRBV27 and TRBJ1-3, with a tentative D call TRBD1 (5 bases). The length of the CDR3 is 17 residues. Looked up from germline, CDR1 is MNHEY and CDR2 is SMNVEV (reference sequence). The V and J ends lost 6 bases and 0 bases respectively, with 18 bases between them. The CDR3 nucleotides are TGTGCCAGCAGATACCGGAGACAGCGAACCTCTGGAAACACCATATATTTT. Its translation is CASRYRRQRTSGNTIYF.

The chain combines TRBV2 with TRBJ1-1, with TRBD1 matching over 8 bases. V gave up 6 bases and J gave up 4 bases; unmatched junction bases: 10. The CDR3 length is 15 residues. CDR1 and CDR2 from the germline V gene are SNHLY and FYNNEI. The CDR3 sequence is CASRPTGARVTEAFF. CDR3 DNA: TGTGCCAGCAGACCGACAGGGGCGAGGGTCACTGAAGCTTTCTTT. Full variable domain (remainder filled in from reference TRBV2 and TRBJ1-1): EPEVTQTPSHQVTQMGQEVILRCVPISNHLYFYWYRQILGQKVEFLVSFYNNEISEKSEIFDDQFSVERPDGSNFTLKIRSTKLEDSAMYFCASRPTGARVTEAFFGQGTRLTVV.

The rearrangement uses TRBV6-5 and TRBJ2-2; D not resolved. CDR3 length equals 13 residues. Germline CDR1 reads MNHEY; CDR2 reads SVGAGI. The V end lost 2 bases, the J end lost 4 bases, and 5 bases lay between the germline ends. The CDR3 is CASSYVLTGELFF. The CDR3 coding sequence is TGTGCCAGCAGTTACGTCCTCACCGGGGAGCTGTTTTTT.

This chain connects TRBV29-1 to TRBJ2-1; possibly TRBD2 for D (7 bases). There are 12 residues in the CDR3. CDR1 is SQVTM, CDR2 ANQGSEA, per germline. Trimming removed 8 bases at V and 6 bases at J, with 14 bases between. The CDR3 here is CSTKGGVNEQFF. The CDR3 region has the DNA TGCAGCACCAAGGGGGGGGTCAATGAGCAGTTCTTC.

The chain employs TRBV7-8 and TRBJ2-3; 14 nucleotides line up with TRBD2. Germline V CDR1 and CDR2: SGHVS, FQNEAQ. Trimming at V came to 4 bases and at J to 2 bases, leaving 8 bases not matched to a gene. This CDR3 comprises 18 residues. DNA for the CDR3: TGTGCCAGCAGCTCACGGACTAGCGGGAGGTGGGTCACAGATACGCAGTATTTT. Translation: CASSSRTSGRWVTDTQYF. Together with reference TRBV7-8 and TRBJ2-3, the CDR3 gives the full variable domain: GAGVSQSPRYKVAKRGQDVALRCDPISGHVSLFWYQQALGQGPEFLTYFQNEAQLDKSGLPSDRFFAERPEGSVSTLKIQRTQQEDSAVYLCASSSRTSGRWVTDTQYFGPGTRLTVL.

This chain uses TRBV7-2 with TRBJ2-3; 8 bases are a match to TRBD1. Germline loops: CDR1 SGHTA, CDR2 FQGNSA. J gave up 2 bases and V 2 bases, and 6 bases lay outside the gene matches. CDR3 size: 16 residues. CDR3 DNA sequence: TGTGCCAGCAGCTTACCTCCGGGACAGGCCACAGATACGCAGTATTTT. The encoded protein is CASSLPPGQATDTQYF.

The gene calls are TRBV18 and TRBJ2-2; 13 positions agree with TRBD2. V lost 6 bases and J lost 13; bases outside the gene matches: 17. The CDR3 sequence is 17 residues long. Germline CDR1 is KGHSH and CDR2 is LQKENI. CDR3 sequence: CASSPTRSGLAGDRLFF. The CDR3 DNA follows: TGTGCCAGCTCCCCAACCCGGTCAGGACTAGCGGGAGACCGGCTGTTTTTT.

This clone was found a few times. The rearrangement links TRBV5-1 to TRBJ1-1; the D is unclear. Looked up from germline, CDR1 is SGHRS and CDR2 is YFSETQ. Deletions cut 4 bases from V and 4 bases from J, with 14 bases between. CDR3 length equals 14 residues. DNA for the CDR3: TGCGCCAGCAGCGCCCAGGTGGCGGGCACTGAAGCTTTCTTT. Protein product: CASSAQVAGTEAFF. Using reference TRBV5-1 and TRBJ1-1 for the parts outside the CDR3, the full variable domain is KAGVTQTPRYLIKTRGQQVTLSCSPISGHRSVSWYQQTPGQGLQFLFEYFSETQRNKGNFPGRFSGRQFSNSRSEMNVSTLELGDSALYLCASSAQVAGTEAFFGQGTRLTVV.